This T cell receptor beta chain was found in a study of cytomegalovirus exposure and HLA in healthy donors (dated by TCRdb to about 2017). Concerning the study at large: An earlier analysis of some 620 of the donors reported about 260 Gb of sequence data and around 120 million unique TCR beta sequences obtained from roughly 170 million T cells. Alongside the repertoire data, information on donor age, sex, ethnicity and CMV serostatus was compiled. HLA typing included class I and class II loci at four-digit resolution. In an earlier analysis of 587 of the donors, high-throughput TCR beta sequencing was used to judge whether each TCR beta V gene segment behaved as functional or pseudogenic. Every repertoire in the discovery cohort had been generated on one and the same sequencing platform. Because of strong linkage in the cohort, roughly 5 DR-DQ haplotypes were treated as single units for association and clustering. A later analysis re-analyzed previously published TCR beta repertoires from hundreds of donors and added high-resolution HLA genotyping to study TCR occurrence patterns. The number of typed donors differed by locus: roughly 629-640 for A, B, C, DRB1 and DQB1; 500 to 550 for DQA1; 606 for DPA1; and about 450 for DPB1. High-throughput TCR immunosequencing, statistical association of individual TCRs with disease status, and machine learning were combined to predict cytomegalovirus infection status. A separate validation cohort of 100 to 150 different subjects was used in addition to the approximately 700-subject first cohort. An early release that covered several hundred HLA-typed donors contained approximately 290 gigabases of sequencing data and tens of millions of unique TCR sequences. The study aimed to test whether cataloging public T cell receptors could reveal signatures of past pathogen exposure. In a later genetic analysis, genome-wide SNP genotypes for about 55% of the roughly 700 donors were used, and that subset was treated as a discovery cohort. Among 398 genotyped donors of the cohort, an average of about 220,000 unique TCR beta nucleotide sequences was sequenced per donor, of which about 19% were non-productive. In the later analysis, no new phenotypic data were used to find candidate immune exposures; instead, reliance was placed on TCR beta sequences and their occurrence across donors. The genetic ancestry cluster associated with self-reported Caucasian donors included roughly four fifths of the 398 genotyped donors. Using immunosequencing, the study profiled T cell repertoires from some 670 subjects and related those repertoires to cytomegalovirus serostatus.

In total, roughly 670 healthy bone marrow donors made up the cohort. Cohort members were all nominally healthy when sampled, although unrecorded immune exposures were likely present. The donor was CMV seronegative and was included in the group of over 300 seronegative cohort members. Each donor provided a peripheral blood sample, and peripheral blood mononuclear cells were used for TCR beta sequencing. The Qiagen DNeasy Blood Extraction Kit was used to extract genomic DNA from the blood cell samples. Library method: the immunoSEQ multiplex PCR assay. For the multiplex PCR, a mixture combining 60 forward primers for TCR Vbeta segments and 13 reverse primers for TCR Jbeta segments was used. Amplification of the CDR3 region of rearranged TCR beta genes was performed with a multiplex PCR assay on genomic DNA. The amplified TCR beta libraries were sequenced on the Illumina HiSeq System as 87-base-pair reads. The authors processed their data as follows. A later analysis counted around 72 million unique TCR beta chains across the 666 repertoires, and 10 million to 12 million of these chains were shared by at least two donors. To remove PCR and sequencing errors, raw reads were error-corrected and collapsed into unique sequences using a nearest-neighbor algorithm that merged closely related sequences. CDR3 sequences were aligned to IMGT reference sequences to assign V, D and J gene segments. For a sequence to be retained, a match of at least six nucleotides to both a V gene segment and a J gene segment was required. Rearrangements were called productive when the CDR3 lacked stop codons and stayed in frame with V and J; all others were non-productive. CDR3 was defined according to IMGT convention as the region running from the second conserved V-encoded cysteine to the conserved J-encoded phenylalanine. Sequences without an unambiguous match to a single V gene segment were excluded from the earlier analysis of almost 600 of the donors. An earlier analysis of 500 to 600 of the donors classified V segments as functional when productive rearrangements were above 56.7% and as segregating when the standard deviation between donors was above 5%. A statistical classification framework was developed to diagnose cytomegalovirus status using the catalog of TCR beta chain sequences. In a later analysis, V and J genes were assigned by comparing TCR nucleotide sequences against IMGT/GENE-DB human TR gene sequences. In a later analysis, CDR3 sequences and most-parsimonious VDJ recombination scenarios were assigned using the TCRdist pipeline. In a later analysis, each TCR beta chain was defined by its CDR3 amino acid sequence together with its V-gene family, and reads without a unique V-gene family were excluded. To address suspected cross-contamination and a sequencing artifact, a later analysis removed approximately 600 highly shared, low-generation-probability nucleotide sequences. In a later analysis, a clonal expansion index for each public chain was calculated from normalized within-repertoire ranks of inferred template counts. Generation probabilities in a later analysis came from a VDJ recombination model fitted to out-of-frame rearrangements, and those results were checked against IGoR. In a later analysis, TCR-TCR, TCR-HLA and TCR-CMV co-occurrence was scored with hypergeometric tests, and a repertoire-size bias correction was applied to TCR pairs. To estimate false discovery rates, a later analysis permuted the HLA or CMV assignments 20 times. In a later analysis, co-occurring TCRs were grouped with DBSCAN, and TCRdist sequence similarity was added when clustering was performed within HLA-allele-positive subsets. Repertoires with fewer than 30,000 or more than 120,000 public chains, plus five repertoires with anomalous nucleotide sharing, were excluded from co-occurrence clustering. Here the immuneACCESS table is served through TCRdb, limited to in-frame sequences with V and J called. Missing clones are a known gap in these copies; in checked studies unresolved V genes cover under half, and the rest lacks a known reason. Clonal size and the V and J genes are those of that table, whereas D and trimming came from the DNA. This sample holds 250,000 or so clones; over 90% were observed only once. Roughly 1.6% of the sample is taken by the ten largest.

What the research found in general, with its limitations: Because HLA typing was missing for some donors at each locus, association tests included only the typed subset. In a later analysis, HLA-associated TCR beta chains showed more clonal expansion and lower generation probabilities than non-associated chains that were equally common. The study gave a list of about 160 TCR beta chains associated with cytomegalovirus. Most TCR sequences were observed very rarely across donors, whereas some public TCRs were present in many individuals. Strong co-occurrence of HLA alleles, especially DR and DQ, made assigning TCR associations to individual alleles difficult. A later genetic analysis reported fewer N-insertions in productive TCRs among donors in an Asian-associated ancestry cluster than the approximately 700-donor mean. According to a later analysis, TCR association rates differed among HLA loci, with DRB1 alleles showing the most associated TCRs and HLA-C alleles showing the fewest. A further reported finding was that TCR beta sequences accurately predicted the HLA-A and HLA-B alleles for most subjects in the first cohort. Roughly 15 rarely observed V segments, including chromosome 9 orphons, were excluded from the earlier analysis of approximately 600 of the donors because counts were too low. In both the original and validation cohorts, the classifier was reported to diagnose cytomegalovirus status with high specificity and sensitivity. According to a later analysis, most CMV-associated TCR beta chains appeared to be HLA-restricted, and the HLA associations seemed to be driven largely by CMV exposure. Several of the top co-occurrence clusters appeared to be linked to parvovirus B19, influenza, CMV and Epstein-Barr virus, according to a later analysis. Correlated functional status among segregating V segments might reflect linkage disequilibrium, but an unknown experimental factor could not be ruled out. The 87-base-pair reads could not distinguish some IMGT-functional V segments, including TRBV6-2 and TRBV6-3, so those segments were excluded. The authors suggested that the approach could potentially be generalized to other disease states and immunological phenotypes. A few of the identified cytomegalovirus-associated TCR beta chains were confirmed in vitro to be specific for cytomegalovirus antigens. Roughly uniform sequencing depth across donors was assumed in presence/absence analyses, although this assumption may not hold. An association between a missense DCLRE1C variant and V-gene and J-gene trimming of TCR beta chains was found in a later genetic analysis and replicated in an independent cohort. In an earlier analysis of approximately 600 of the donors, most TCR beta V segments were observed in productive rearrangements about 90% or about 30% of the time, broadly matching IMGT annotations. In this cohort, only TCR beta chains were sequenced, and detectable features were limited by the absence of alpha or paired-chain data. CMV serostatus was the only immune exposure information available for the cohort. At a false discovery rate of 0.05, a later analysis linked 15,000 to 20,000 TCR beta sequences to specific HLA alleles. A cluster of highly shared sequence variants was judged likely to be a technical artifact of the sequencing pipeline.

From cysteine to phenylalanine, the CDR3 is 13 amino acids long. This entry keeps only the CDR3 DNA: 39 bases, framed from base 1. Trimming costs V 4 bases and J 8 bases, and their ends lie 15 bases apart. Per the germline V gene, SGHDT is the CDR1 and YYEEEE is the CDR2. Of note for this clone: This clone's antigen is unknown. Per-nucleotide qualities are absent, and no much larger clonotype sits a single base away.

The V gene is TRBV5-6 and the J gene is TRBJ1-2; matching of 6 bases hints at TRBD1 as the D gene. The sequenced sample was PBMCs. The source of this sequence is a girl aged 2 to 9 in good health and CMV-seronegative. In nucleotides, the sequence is TGTGCCAGCAGCCCCGGTAGGGGGTCCGGCTACACCTTC. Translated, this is CASSPGRGSGYTF.